The rows below give T cell receptor beta chains drawn from one sample of a study of identical twins. TCRdb fed the 5' RACE reads into MiXCR, producing one record per CDR3 protein. The sample has hundreds of thousands of distinct CDR3 sequences, 5.5% to 6.5% seen once. The sequenced sample was naive T cells sorted from blood. The receptors shown here come from a man younger than 30 in good health. The CDR3 runs from the conserved cysteine through the conserved F or W. D genes are given only for firm matches. Rows give clone size only sometimes, using once, few, many, or a class for an expanded clone.

J gene: TRBJ1-5
D gene: TRBD1
clone size: many
V gene: TRBV12-3/TRBV12-4
CDR3 DNA: TGTGCCAGCACCCTCGACAGGGAAAGGAATCAGCCCCAGCATTTT
CDR3 protein: CASTLDRERNQPQHF

J gene: TRBJ2-1
D gene: .
clone size: many
V gene: TRBV27
CDR3 DNA: TGTGCCAGCAGTCCCTCAGACGGCACCTACAATGAGCAGTTCTTC
CDR3 protein: CASSPSDGTYNEQFF

J gene: TRBJ2-1
D gene: TRBD2
clone size: few
V gene: TRBV5-6
CDR3 DNA: TGTGCCAGCAGCTTCGGGACTAGCACTAATGAGCAGTTCTTC
CDR3 protein: CASSFGTSTNEQFF

J gene: TRBJ2-3
D gene: TRBD2
clone size: few
V gene: TRBV6-5
CDR3 DNA: TGTGCCAGCAGTTACGCTTTTAGCGGGAGGGCAGATACGCAGTATTTT
CDR3 protein: CASSYAFSGRADTQYF

J gene: TRBJ2-1
D gene: .
clone size: many
V gene: TRBV10-1
CDR3 DNA: TGCGCCAGCAGTGAGTCCAGGAGTTCCAAGCAGTTCTTC
CDR3 protein: CASSESRSSKQFF

J gene: TRBJ1-4
D gene: .
clone size: .
V gene: TRBV4-3
CDR3 DNA: TGCGCCAGCAGCCAAGAAAGGGGCAGTTCAACTAATGAAAAACTGTTTTTT
CDR3 protein: CASSQERGSSTNEKLFF

J gene: TRBJ2-2
D gene: .
clone size: many
V gene: TRBV27
CDR3 DNA: TGTGCCAGAATGGAGATTTCGAACACCGGGGAGCTGTTTTTT
CDR3 protein: CARMEISNTGELFF

J gene: TRBJ2-1
D gene: TRBD2
clone size: many
V gene: TRBV12-3/TRBV12-4
CDR3 DNA: TGTGCCAGCAGTTTGTCCAGCGGGGACTACAATGAGCAGTTCTTC
CDR3 protein: CASSLSSGDYNEQFF

J gene: TRBJ1-2
D gene: .
clone size: few
V gene: TRBV21-1
CDR3 DNA: TGTGCCAGCAGCGGATGGACAGGGGACACTCTCTATGGCTACACCTTC
CDR3 protein: CASSGWTGDTLYGYTF

J gene: TRBJ2-7
D gene: .
clone size: few
V gene: TRBV7-8
CDR3 DNA: TGTGCCAGCAGCTTTGGAGGGGGCCCCTACGAGCAGTACTTC
CDR3 protein: CASSFGGGPYEQYF

J gene: TRBJ2-3
D gene: .
clone size: many
V gene: TRBV29-1
CDR3 DNA: TGCAGCGTTTCAGGAGGTCCTACGCAGTATTTT
CDR3 protein: CSVSGGPTQYF

J gene: TRBJ2-1
D gene: TRBD2
clone size: many
V gene: TRBV10-3
CDR3 DNA: TGTGCCATCAGTGAGGGTAGCGGGGTCGAGCAGTTCTTC
CDR3 protein: CAISEGSGVEQFF

J gene: TRBJ2-2
D gene: TRBD2
clone size: many
V gene: TRBV5-1
CDR3 DNA: TGCGCCAGCAGCTTAGCCAGCGGGAAGAACACCGGGGAGCTGTTTTTT
CDR3 protein: CASSLASGKNTGELFF

J gene: TRBJ1-2
D gene: .
clone size: many
V gene: TRBV29-1
CDR3 DNA: TGCAGCGCTACAGGGAACTATGGCTACACCTTC
CDR3 protein: CSATGNYGYTF

J gene: TRBJ2-2
D gene: TRBD2
clone size: .
V gene: TRBV6-1
CDR3 DNA: TGTGCCAGCATAAGCGGGAGTGTCACCGGGGAGCTGTTTTTT
CDR3 protein: CASISGSVTGELFF

J gene: TRBJ2-1
D gene: TRBD2
clone size: many
V gene: TRBV7-2
CDR3 DNA: TGTGCCAGCAGCTTAGCGCGGGAGCCCAATGAGCAGTTCTTC
CDR3 protein: CASSLAREPNEQFF

J gene: TRBJ2-5
D gene: .
clone size: many
V gene: TRBV29-1
CDR3 DNA: TGCAGCGTTGTCGTCCGGGAGACCCAGTACTTC
CDR3 protein: CSVVVRETQYF

J gene: TRBJ2-1
D gene: .
clone size: few
V gene: TRBV2
CDR3 DNA: TGTGCCAGCAGTGGAGTGGCTGGGGACATCGACTGGAATGAGCAGTTCTTC
CDR3 protein: CASSGVAGDIDWNEQFF

J gene: TRBJ2-3
D gene: .
clone size: many
V gene: TRBV20-1
CDR3 DNA: TGCAGTGTAAACGGGGCAGATACGCAGTATTTT
CDR3 protein: CSVNGADTQYF